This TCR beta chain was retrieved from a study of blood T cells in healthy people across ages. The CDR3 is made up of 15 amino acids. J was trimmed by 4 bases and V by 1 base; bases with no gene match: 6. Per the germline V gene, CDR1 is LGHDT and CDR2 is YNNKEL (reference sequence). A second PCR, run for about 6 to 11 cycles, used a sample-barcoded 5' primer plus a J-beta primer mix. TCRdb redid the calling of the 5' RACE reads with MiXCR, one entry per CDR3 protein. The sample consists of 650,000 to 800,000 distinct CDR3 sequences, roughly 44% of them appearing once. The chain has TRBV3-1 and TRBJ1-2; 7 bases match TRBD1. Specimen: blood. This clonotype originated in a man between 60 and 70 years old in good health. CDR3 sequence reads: CASSQGQGRFYGYTF. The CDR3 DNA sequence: TGTGCCAGCAGCCAAGGACAGGGTCGGTTCTATGGCTACACCTTC.